This T cell receptor beta chain is from a study of blood T cell repertoires in COVID-19. Overall study context: Sources were T cells, B-cell-depleted T cells, or PBMCs; the material itself was cDNA or gDNA.

The CDR3 covers 13 residues. The V and J ends lost 5 bases and 2 bases respectively, with 7 bases between them. Per the germline V gene, CDR1 is MNHEY and CDR2 is SMNVEV (reference sequence). Per the study methods: Amplification from reference gene primers served as the basis for estimated nucleated cell counts. Profiling relied on immunoSEQ multiplex PCR, and the TCRdb table lists in-frame clones only, not all of them. V, J and clone size derive from that table, while D and trimming were established from the DNA sequence. The sample yields roughly 150,000 clones, around 82% seen once. Input material: peripheral blood. This clonotype was obtained from a woman in her forties or fifties with acute or convalescent COVID-19. The chain uses TRBV27 and TRBJ2-1; D is unclear. CDR3 sequence (DNA): TGTGCCAGCAGTGACCGGGCCTACAATGAGCAGTTCTTC. Translated, it gives CASSDRAYNEQFF.